Reported below is one T cell receptor (beta chain). The data derive from a study of blood T cell repertoires in COVID-19. The CDR3 is 15 residues long. The germline V and J ends were trimmed by 5 bases and 7 bases, with 20 bases remaining between them. CDR1 is LNHDA, CDR2 SQIVND, per germline (reference sequence). Here immunoSEQ multiplex PCR was the method, and the copy in TCRdb shows in-frame clones only, minus some. This table holds about 420,000 clones, over 85% found once. Sequencing input: peripheral blood. The sequence was obtained from a man aged 18 to 29 with COVID-19, enrolled during active disease. The V call is TRBV19, the J call TRBJ1-2; D not certain. CDR3 in amino acids: CASSSRSGVLGGYTF. CDR3 sequence (DNA): TGTGCCAGTAGTTCCAGATCGGGAGTACTGGGTGGCTACACCTTC.